The text below deals with one TCR beta chain. The sample comes from a study of shared T cell receptors in the human thymus. Libraries were prepared by immunoSEQ multiplex PCR; TCRdb keeps only in-frame clonotypes and omits some of them. Of about 660,000 clones listed, around nine tenths were seen once; the top ten hold about 0.01%. Germline CDR1 reads LGHNA; CDR2 reads YSLEER. J gave up 5 bases and V 4 bases, and 16 bases lay outside the gene matches. This CDR3 is built from 19 residues. A further study also used this sample, focusing on human thymus T cells.

The specimen sequenced was thymocytes. The chain employs TRBV4-3 and TRBJ2-5; TRBD2 aligns across 13 bases. This TCR was sampled from a boy under two years old with a congenital heart defect. CDR3 sequence: CASSPEQSLAGGVRETQYF. The CDR3 bases are TGCGCCAGCAGCCCGGAACAGTCACTAGCGGGAGGGGTAAGGGAGACCCAGTACTTC.